The T cell receptor beta chain under discussion was sequenced for a study of regulatory T cells in long-lasting Graves disease. This clonotype occurred a few times. The time point denotes: newly diagnosed GD, antithyroid drugs for less than 3 months. Isolated PBMC RNA provided the starting material for the TCR library. The TCR beta library used iRepertoire HTBI primers with Arm-PCR amplification of CDR3. MiXCR was run by TCRdb on the multiplex PCR reads, yielding one entry per CDR3 protein. The repertoire consists of around 330,000 distinct CDR3 sequences, with about 20% occurring once and the leading ten covering about 38%. This clonotype originated in a female donor with Graves disease. The input for sequencing was peripheral blood mononuclear cells (PBMCs), taken at new diagnosis, from a patient treated with antithyroid drugs.

The CDR3 region is CASSLSRADQPQHF. The CDR3 DNA follows: TGTGCCAGCAGCCTCAGTCGGGCCGATCAGCCCCAGCATTTT. This chain uses TRBV7-9 with TRBJ1-5; no clear D gene. The ends were cut back, 5 bases at V and 5 bases at J, with 13 bases in the middle. The CDR3 extends over 14 amino acids. Per the germline V gene, CDR1 is SEHNR and CDR2 is FQNEAQ (reference sequence).